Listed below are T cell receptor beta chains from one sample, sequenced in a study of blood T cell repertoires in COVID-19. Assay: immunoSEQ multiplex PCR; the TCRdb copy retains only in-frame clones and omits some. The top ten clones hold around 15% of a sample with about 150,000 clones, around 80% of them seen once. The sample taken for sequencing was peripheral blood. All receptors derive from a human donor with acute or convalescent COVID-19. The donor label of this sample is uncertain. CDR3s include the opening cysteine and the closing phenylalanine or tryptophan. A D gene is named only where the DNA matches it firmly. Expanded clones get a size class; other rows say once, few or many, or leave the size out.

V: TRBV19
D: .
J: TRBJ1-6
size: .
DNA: TGTGCCAGTAGTTCGAGGGGGTTCTCCTATAATTCACCCCTCCACTTT
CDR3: CASSSRGFSYNSPLHF

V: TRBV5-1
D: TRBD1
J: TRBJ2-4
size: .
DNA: TGCGCCAGCAGCGTGAGACAGGGGGTAAACATTCAGTACTTC
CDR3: CASSVRQGVNIQYF

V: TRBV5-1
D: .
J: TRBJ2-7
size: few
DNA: TGCGCCAGCAGCTTGGTGGGCGACTCCTACGAGCAGTACTTC
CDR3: CASSLVGDSYEQYF

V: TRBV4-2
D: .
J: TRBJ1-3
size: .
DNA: TGTGCCAGCAGCCAAGATGGGACTGAGGGGAGAAACACCATATATTTT
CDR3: CASSQDGTEGRNTIYF

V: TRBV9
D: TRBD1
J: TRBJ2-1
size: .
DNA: TGTGCCAGCAGCGGGCTCCGGGACAGAGGTTACAATGAGCAGTTCTTC
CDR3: CASSGLRDRGYNEQFF

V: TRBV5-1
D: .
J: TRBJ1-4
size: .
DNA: TGCGCCAGCAGCTTGGAAGGGAGGGGGATAGGCGAAAAACTGTTTTTT
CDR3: CASSLEGRGIGEKLFF

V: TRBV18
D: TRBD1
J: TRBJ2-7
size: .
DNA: TGTGCCAGCTCACCGAGAGTCCGGGACAGGGTTGGGTACGAGCAGTACTTC
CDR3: CASSPRVRDRVGYEQYF

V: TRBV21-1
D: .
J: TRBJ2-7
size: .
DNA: TGTGCCAGCAGCACTAGGGACAGGGGCTCCTACGAGCAGTACTTC
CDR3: CASSTRDRGSYEQYF

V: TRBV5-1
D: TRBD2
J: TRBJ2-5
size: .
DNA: TGCGCCAGCAGCCCCCTGACTAGCGGGAATGGGGAGACCCAGTACTTC
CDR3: CASSPLTSGNGETQYF

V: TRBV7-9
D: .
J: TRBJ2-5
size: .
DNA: TGTGCCAGCAGCTTGTCCTCTAGAGTTGGGACCCAGTACTTC
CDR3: CASSLSSRVGTQYF

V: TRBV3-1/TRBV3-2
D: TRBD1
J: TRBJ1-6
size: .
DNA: TGTGCCAGCAGCCCTACTCCGGGACAGGGTCATTCACCCCTCCACTTT
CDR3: CASSPTPGQGHSPLHF

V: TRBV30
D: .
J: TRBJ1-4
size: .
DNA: TGTGCCTGGAGCCCCAATCTCGGTTATCATGAAAAACTGTTTTTT
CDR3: CAWSPNLGYHEKLFF

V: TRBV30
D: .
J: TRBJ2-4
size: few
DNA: TGTGCCTGGACGGTAGGATCGGACATACTAGCCAAAAACATTCAGTACTTC
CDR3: CAWTVGSDILAKNIQYF

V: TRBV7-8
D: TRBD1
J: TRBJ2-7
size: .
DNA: TGTGCCAGCAGCTTAGTCGGGACAGCTACCTACGAGCAGTACTTC
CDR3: CASSLVGTATYEQYF

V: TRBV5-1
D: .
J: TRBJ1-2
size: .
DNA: TGCGCCAGCAGCTTTTTGGTTACTTCCAACTATGGCTACACCTTC
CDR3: CASSFLVTSNYGYTF

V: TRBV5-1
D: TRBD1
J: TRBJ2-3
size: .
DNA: TGCGCCAGCAGGGTGATCAGGGGGCGCACAGATACGCAGTATTTT
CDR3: CASRVIRGRTDTQYF

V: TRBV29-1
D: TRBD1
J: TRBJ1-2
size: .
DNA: TGCAGCGTTGTAGAGGGGGCGTGGGGCTACACCTTC
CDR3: CSVVEGAWGYTF

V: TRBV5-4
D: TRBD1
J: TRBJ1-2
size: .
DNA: TGTGCCAGCAGCCTTCCAGGGGGGTACTATGGCTACACCTTC
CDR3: CASSLPGGYYGYTF

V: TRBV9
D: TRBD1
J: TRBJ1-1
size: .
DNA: TGTGCCAGCAGCGGACAGGGGCGAACTGAAGCTTTCTTT
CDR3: CASSGQGRTEAFF

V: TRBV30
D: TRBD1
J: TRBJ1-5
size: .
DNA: TGTGCCTGGAACGGGGGACAGGGGATGAATCAGCCCCAGCATTTT
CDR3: CAWNGGQGMNQPQHF

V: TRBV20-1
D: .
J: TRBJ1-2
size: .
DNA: TGCAGTGCTAGTGGTCAGGGACATTATGGCTACACCTTC
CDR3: CSASGQGHYGYTF

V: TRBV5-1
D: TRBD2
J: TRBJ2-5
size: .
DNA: TGCGCCAGCAGCTTGGATGGGCAGGCGGGGGGCCGGGAGACCCAGTACTTC
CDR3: CASSLDGQAGGRETQYF

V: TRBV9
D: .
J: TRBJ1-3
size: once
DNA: TGTGCCAGCAGCGTAGATCCGGGGGTGGGAAACACCATATATTTT
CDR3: CASSVDPGVGNTIYF

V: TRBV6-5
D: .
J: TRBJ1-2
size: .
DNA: TGTGCCGTTCGGAGGGCAGTCTATGGCTACACCTTC
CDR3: CAVRRAVYGYTF

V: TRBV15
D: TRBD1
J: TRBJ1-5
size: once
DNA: TGTGCCACCAGCAGAAGACAGGGGGCTGAACAGCCCCAGCATTTT
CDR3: CATSRRQGAEQPQHF

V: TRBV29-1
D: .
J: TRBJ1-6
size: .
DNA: TGCAGCGTCGCTACAGGAGGGGATTCACCCCTCCACTTT
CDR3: CSVATGGDSPLHF

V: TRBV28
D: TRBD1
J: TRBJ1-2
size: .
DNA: TGTGCCAGCAGTTTACTCACAGGGGGCTATGGCTACACCTTC
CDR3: CASSLLTGGYGYTF

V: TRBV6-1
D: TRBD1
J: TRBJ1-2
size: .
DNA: TGTGCCAGCAGTGAAAGATATTACAGGGGGGGCACATATGGCTACACCTTC
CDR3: CASSERYYRGGTYGYTF

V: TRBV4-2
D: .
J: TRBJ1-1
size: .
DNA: TGTGCCAGCAGCCAAGGGAGGGACACTGAAGCTTTCTTT
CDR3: CASSQGRDTEAFF

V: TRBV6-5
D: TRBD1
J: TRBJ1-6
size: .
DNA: TGTGCCAGCCACCCGTGGACAGGGGATTCACCCCTCCACTTT
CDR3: CASHPWTGDSPLHF

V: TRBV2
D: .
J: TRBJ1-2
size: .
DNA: TGTGCCAGCAGTGGGCAGGGAGGTGACTATGGCTACACCTTC
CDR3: CASSGQGGDYGYTF

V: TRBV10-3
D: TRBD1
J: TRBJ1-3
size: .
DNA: TGTGCCATCAAGTCACAGGGGGCTGGAAACACCATATATTTT
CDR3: CAIKSQGAGNTIYF

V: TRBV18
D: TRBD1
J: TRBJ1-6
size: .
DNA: TGTGCCAGCTCACCGAGAATCCAGGGGGCCAATTCACCCCTCCACTTT
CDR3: CASSPRIQGANSPLHF

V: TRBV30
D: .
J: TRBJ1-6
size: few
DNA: TGTGCCTGGAGAATGGGCGTTCTGAGCTCCTATAATTCACCCCTCCACTTT
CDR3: CAWRMGVLSSYNSPLHF

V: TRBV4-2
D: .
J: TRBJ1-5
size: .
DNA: TGTGCCAGCAGCCAAGATACTTCAGGGGCCGCCGATCAGCCCCAGCATTTT
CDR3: CASSQDTSGAADQPQHF

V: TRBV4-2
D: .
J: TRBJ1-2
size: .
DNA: TGTGCCAGCAGCCCGACTCAACCAACAGGGAATGATGGCTACACCTTC
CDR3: CASSPTQPTGNDGYTF

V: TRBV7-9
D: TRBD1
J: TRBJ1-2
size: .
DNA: TGTGCCAGCAGCTTAGAGGCAGGGGGCCCCTATGGCTACACCTTC
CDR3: CASSLEAGGPYGYTF

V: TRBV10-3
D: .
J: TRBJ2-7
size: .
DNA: TGTGCCATCAGTGAGTCTAATCGACAGGTGAGATCATACGAGCAGTACTTC
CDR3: CAISESNRQVRSYEQYF

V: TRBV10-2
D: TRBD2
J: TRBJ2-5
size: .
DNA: TGCGCCAGCCGCTTGGGGAGCGGGGGCTCGACCCAGTACTTC
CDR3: CASRLGSGGSTQYF

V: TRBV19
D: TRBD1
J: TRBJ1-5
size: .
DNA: TGTGCCAGTGGGGCGACCAGGACAGGGTTCACCCCTAGCAATCAGCCCCAGCATTTT
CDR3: CASGATRTGFTPSNQPQHF

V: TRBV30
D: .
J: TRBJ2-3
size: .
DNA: TGTGCCTGGAGTGTACCTCGGGATACGCAGTATTTT
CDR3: CAWSVPRDTQYF

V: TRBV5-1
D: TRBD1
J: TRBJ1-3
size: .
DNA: TGCGCCAGCAGCCCCCTTGACAGGGGTTTCTCTGGAAACACCATATATTTT
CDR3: CASSPLDRGFSGNTIYF

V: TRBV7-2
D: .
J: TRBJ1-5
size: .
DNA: TGTGCCAGCAGCTTAACTTTTGGCAATCAGCCCCAGCATTTT
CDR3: CASSLTFGNQPQHF

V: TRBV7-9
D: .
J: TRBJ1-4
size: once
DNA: TGTGCCAGCAGCGCACCAGGACAGCGCCAAAATGAAAAACTGTTTTTT
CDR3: CASSAPGQRQNEKLFF

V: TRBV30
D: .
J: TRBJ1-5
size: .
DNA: TGTGCCTGGCGGCAGGATAGCAATCAGCCCCAGCATTTT
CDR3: CAWRQDSNQPQHF

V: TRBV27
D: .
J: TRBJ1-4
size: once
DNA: TGTGCCAGCAGTTTTGGAGGGACTAATGAAAAACTGTTTTTT
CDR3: CASSFGGTNEKLFF

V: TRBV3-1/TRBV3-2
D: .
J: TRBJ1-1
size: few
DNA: TGTGCCAGCAGCCCGCTGGGGGCTGACACTGAAGCTTTCTTT
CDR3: CASSPLGADTEAFF

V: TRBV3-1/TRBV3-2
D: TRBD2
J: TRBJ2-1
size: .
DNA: TGTGCCAGCAGCCAAGAGTCTAGCGGGGTTAATGAGCAGTTCTTC
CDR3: CASSQESSGVNEQFF

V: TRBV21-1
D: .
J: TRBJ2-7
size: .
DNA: TGTGCCAGCAGCAAAAGATCGGGACAGGGGGCGGACGAGCAGTACTTC
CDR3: CASSKRSGQGADEQYF

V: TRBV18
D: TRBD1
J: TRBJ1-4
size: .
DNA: TGTGCCAGCTCACCGGTCCGGGACAGCAATGAAAAACTGTTTTTT
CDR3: CASSPVRDSNEKLFF

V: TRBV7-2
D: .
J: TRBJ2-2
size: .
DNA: TGTGCCAGCAGCTTAGTAGGGACACTAGCGAACACCGGGGAGCTGTTTTTT
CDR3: CASSLVGTLANTGELFF

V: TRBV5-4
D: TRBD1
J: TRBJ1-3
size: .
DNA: TGTGCCAGCAGCCCCGGGGGGGGACAGGGCTTCGGAAACACCATATATTTT
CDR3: CASSPGGGQGFGNTIYF

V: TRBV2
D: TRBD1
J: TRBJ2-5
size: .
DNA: TGTGCCAGCGAAGACAGGGGATGGGGCGAGACCCAGTACTTC
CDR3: CASEDRGWGETQYF

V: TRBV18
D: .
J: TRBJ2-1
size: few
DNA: TGTGCCAGCTCACCACGAGGCGATTCCTACAATGAGCAGTTCTTC
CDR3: CASSPRGDSYNEQFF

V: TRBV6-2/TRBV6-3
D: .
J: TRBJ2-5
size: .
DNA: TGTGCCAGCAGTTATTCGAGTAGCGACCAAGAGACCCAGTACTTC
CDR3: CASSYSSSDQETQYF